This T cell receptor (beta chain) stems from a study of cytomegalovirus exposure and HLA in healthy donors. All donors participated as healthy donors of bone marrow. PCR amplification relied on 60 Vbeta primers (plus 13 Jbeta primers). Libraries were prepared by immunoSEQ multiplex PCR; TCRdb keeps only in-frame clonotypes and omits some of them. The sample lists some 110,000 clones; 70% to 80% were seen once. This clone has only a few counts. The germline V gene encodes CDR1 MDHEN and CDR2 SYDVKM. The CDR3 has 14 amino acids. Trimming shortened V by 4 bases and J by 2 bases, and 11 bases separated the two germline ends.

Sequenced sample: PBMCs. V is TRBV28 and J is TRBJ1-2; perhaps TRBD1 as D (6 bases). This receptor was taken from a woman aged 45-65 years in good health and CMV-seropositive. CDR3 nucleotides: TGTGCCAGCAGTTCAACAGGGCCCAACTATGGCTACACCTTC. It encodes CASSSTGPNYGYTF.